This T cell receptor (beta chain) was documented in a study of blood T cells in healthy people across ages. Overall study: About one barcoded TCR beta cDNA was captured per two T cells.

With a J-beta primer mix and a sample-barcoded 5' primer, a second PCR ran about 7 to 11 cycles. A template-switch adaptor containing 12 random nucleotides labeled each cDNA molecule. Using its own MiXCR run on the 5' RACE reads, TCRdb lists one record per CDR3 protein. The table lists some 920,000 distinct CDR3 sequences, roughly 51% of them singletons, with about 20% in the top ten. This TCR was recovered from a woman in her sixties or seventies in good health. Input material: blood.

The CDR3 DNA reads as TGTGCCAGCAGTAAGACTGGTCCACTAAACAATGAGCAGTTCTTC. Encoded protein: CASSKTGPLNNEQFF. This sequence joins TRBV12-3 or TRBV12-4 and TRBJ2-1; D remains ambiguous. Between the trimmed V and J ends, which lost 5 bases and 5 bases, there was a span of 16 bases. The length of the CDR3 is 15 residues.